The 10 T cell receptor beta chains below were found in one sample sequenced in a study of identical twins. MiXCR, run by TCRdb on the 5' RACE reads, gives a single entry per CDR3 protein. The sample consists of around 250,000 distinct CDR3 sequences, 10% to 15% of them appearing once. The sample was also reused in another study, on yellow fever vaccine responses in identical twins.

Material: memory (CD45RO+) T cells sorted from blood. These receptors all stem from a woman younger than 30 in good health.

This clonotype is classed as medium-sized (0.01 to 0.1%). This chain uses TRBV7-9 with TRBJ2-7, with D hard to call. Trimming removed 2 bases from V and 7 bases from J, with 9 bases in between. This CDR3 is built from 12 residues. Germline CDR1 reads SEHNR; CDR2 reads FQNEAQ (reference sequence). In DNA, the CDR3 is TGTGCCAGCAGCTTATCCGACTCGGAGCAGTACTTC. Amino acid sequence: CASSLSDSEQYF.

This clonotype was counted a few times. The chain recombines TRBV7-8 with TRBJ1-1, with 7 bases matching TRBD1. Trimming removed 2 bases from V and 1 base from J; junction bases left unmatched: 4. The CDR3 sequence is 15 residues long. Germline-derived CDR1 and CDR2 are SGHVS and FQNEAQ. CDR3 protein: CASSLPGGGNTEAFF. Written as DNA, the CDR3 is TGTGCCAGCAGCTTACCAGGGGGGGGGAACACTGAAGCTTTCTTT.

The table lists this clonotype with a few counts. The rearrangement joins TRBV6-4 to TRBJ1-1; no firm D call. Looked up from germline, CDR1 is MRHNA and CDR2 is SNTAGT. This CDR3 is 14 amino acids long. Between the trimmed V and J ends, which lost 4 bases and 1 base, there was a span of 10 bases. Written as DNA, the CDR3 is TGTGCCAGCAGTGCAGACACCGAGAACACTGAAGCTTTCTTT. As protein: CASSADTENTEAFF.

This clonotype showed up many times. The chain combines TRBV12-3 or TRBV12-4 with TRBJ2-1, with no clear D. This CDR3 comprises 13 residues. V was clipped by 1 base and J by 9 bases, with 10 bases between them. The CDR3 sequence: CASSLVKGSEQFF. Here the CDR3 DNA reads TGTGCCAGCAGTTTAGTAAAGGGCAGTGAGCAGTTCTTC.

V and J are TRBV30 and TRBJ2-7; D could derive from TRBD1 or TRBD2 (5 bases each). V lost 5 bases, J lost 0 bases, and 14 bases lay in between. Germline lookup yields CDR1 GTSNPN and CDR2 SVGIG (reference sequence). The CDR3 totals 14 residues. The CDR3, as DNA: TGTGCCTGGGGGGACCGAATCCTCTCCTACGAGCAGTACTTC. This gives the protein CAWGDRILSYEQYF.

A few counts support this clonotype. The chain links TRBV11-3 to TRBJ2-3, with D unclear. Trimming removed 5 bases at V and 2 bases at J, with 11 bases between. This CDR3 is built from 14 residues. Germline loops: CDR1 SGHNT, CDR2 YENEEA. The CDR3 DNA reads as TGTGCCAGCAGCGCTGGACGGTCCACAGATACGCAGTATTTT. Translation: CASSAGRSTDTQYF. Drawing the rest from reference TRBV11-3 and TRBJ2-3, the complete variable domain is EAGVVQSPRYKIIEKKQPVAFWCNPISGHNTLYWYLQNLGQGPELLIRYENEEAVDDSQLPKDRFSAERLKGVDSTLKIQPAELGDSAVYLCASSAGRSTDTQYFGPGTRLTVL.

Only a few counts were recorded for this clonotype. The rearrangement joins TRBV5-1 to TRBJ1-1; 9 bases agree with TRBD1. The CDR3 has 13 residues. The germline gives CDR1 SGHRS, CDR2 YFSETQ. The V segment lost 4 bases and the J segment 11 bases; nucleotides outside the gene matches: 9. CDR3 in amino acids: CASSNAAGTGAFF. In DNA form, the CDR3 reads TGCGCCAGCAGCAACGCCGCCGGGACAGGGGCTTTCTTT.

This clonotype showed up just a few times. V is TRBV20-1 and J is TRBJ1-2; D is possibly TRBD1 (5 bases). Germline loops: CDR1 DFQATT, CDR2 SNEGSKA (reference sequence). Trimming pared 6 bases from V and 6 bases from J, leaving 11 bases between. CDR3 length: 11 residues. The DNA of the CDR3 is TGCAGTGCCCCTATAGGGGATGGCTACACCTTC. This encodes CSAPIGDGYTF.

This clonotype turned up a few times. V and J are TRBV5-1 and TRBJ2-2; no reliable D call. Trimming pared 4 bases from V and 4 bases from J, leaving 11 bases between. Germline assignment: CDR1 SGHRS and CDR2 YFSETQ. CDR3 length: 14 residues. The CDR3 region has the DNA TGCGCCAGCAGCCTATCCGATGCCACCGGGGAGCTGTTTTTT. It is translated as CASSLSDATGELFF.

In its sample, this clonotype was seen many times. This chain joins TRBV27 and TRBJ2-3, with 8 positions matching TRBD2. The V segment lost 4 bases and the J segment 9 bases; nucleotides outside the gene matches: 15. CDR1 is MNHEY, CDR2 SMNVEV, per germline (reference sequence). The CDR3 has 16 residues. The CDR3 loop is CASSYPAGAGLGTQYF. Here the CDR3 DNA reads TGTGCCAGCAGTTATCCAGCGGGGGCGGGTTTGGGGACGCAGTATTTT.